One sample yielded the 23 T cell receptor beta chains listed below, sequenced in a study of blood T cells in healthy people across ages. A sample-barcoded 5' primer and a J-beta primer mix were used in a second PCR of roughly 6 to 11 cycles. TCRdb called the 5' RACE reads again in MiXCR, with one record for every CDR3 protein. This table holds more than 800,000 distinct CDR3 sequences, 45% found once. Sequencing was done on a sample of blood. These receptors were collected from a woman aged 60-75 years in good health.

This clonotype was detected only a few times. J is TRBJ2-3 and V is TRBV28; D possibly corresponds to TRBD1 (6 bases). The length of the CDR3 is 16 residues. V lost 6 bases and J 1 base, leaving 17 bases between the germline ends. The germline gives CDR1 MDHEN, CDR2 SYDVKM. The CDR3 coding sequence is TGTGCCAGCAGCTCCAGGTGGGGGCACGGCACAGATACGCAGTATTTT. This translates into CASSSRWGHGTDTQYF.

This clonotype has a handful of counts. V and J are TRBV13 and TRBJ1-3, with D maybe TRBD1 (6 bases). CDR3 size: 16 residues. Germline CDR1 and CDR2: PRHDT and FYEKMQ (reference sequence). V lost 4 bases, J lost 4 bases, and 17 bases lay in between. CDR3 sequence reads: CASSSRTTGDGNTIYF. CDR3 nucleotide sequence: TGTGCCAGCAGCTCTAGGACGACAGGCGACGGAAACACCATATATTTT.

This clonotype was observed a handful of times. The chain carries TRBV7-3 and TRBJ2-1; 7 bases line up with TRBD1. The V gene's germline CDR1 is SGHTA and CDR2 FQGTGA. This CDR3 has 15 amino acids. The ends lost 5 bases at V and 4 bases at J; junction bases unmatched: 8. In DNA, the CDR3 is TGTGCCAGCAGCCCTCGGACAGGCGATTACAATGAGCAGTTCTTC. Encoded protein: CASSPRTGDYNEQFF.

The chain employs TRBV28 and TRBJ1-5, with TRBD1 identical over 9 bases. This CDR3 has 16 amino acids. Germline CDR1 is MDHEN and CDR2 is SYDVKM. Germline trimming cut 3 bases from V and 2 bases from J; bases unmatched to any gene: 5. CDR3 bases: TGTGCCAGCAGTTTTCCGGGACAGGGAGGCAATCAGCCCCAGCATTTT. Translated, it gives CASSFPGQGGNQPQHF.

This clonotype was found many times. This chain uses TRBV7-9 with TRBJ2-1; the match to TRBD2 covers 12 bases. Germline trimming cut 5 bases from V and 4 bases from J; bases unmatched to any gene: 6. CDR1 and CDR2 from the germline V gene are SEHNR and FQNEAQ (reference sequence). The CDR3 is 16 residues long. In nucleotides, the CDR3 is TGTGCCAGCAGCGCGACTAGCGGGAGCTTATACAATGAGCAGTTCTTC. It is translated as CASSATSGSLYNEQFF.

The chain combines TRBV12-3 or TRBV12-4 with TRBJ2-3; weak D call: TRBD1 (6 bases). Trimming took 5 bases from V and 2 from J, leaving 17 bases between them. This CDR3 has 16 residues. This CDR3 reads CASSPCKGTNTDTQYF. The CDR3 bases are TGTGCCAGCAGTCCCTGCAAAGGGACAAACACAGATACGCAGTATTTT.

This clonotype came up a few times. The rearrangement links TRBV27 to TRBJ1-4; 7 nucleotides agree with TRBD1. This CDR3 comprises 16 residues. Per germline, CDR1 MNHEY and CDR2 SMNVEV (reference sequence). J was trimmed by 3 bases and V by 4 bases; bases with no gene match: 8. CDR3 in amino acids: CASSWGQPPANEKLFF. The CDR3 bases are TGTGCCAGCAGTTGGGGACAGCCCCCGGCTAATGAAAAACTGTTTTTT.

This chain uses TRBV20-1 with TRBJ2-4; D might be TRBD1 (6 bases). The germline CDR1 and CDR2 sequences are DFQATT and SNEGSKA (reference sequence). V was trimmed by 1 base and J by 11 bases, leaving 9 bases between them. The CDR3 runs 11 residues. CDR3 loop: CSARAGEVQYF. DNA for the CDR3: TGCAGTGCTAGAGCAGGGGAAGTTCAGTACTTC.

The rearrangement links TRBV18 to TRBJ2-5, with 9 bases fitting TRBD2. The CDR3 runs to 16 residues. The germline CDR1 and CDR2 sequences are KGHSH and LQKENI. J gave up 5 bases and V 5 bases, and 12 bases lay outside the gene matches. The CDR3 spells CASSVPEGLAMETQYF. In DNA, the CDR3 is TGTGCCAGCTCAGTCCCCGAGGGACTAGCTATGGAGACCCAGTACTTC. Full variable domain (rest looked up from reference TRBV18 and TRBJ2-5): NAGVMQNPRHLVRRRGQEARLRCSPMKGHSHVYWYRQLPEEGLKFMVYLQKENIIDESGMPKERFSAEFPKEGPSILRIQQVVRGDSAAYFCASSVPEGLAMETQYFGPGTRLLVL.

The table lists this clonotype with a few counts. V and J are TRBV27 and TRBJ2-4, with 10 bases lining up with TRBD1. Trimming removed 0 bases from V and 3 bases from J; junction bases left unmatched: 2. CDR1 is MNHEY and CDR2 is SMNVEV in the germline V gene (reference sequence). There are 16 residues in the CDR3. Written as DNA, the CDR3 is TGTGCCAGCAGTTTATCGAGGACAGGGGGCAAAAACATTCAGTACTTC. Translation gives CASSLSRTGGKNIQYF.

The chain carries TRBV2 and TRBJ2-1, with 8 bases aligning to TRBD2. This CDR3 comprises 19 residues. Germline loops: CDR1 SNHLY, CDR2 FYNNEI. J gave up 0 bases and V 2 bases, and 12 bases lay outside the gene matches. The CDR3 region is CASSEPAGAGGRSYNEQFF. In nucleotides, the CDR3 is TGTGCCAGCAGTGAACCAGCGGGAGCTGGGGGCCGCTCCTACAATGAGCAGTTCTTC.

This clonotype was seen a few times. This chain connects TRBV12-3 or TRBV12-4 to TRBJ2-1, with a possible D match to TRBD2 (6 bases). The CDR3 has 15 residues. Deletions cut 4 bases from V and 12 bases from J, with 22 bases between. The CDR3 bases are TGTGCCAGCAGTTCGATCAGCGGGCACCTCCTAGCGCAGTTCTTC. Its protein product is CASSSISGHLLAQFF.

There are a few counts of this clonotype. The chain employs TRBV29-1 and TRBJ2-7; the match to TRBD2 covers 9 bases. This CDR3 region has 16 residues. Germline V gene sequence: CDR1 SQVTM, CDR2 ANQGSEA. Trimming at V came to 0 bases and at J to 5 bases, leaving 11 bases not matched to a gene. The DNA for the CDR3 is TGCAGCGTTGAAGATGCATCAGCGGGAGGACGGCACGAGCAGTACTTC. Translating it yields CSVEDASAGGRHEQYF.

This rearrangement joins TRBV3-1 to TRBJ1-2, with 8 bases matching TRBD1. The CDR3 is 16 amino acids. Germline assignment: CDR1 LGHDT and CDR2 YNNKEL (reference sequence). J gave up 4 bases and V 1 base, and 8 bases lay outside the gene matches. The CDR3 sequence: CASSQVFGQGSYGYTF. The DNA for the CDR3 is TGTGCCAGCAGCCAAGTTTTCGGACAGGGCTCCTATGGCTACACCTTC.

V gene TRBV27 combines with J gene TRBJ2-1, with 8 bases lining up with TRBD2. The CDR3 is 15 amino acids. Germline V gene lookup returns CDR1 MNHEY and CDR2 SMNVEV (reference sequence). After removal of 3 bases from V and 4 bases from J, the junction contained 5 bases not matched to a gene. CDR3 sequence (DNA): TGTGCCAGCAGTTTTGCGGGGACTAGATACAATGAGCAGTTCTTC. Translating gives CASSFAGTRYNEQFF.

The genes are TRBV9 and TRBJ2-1; D call uncertain. CDR3 size: 14 residues. Germline V gene lookup returns CDR1 SGDLS and CDR2 YYNGEE. The V end lost 4 bases, the J end lost 8 bases, and 16 bases lay between the germline ends. CDR3 protein: CASSSRTQWDEQFF. The CDR3 DNA follows: TGTGCCAGCAGCTCTAGAACCCAGTGGGATGAGCAGTTCTTC.

This clonotype was recorded once. The V gene is TRBV7-3, the J gene TRBJ2-5; no firm D call. The V end lost 5 bases, the J end lost 4 bases, and 11 bases lay between the germline ends. CDR3 length equals 13 residues. The germline V gene has CDR1 SGHTA and CDR2 FQGTGA. CDR3 loop: CASSNGPGETQYF. The CDR3 DNA is TGTGCCAGCAGCAACGGCCCGGGAGAGACCCAGTACTTC.

CDR3 loop: CSGSRGAGIATEQFF. For the CDR3, the DNA is TGCAGTGGCTCCCGGGGAGCGGGAATCGCAACCGAGCAGTTCTTC. The chain uses TRBV20-1 and TRBJ2-1, with 7 bases lining up with TRBD2. J was trimmed by 10 bases and V by 7 bases; bases with no gene match: 19. The germline CDR1 and CDR2 sequences are DFQATT and SNEGSKA (reference sequence). This CDR3 has 15 amino acids.

This chain links TRBV2 with TRBJ2-3; D unresolved. Germline V gene sequence: CDR1 SNHLY, CDR2 FYNNEI. This CDR3 spans 14 amino acids. The V and J ends lost 4 bases and 0 bases respectively, with 8 bases between them. The CDR3 DNA reads TGTGCCAGCAGTGCCCGTCGTAGCACAGATACGCAGTATTTT. This encodes CASSARRSTDTQYF.

The chain has TRBV2 and TRBJ2-1; D gene unclear. The CDR3 has 11 residues. Germline V lookup: CDR1 SNHLY, CDR2 FYNNEI. The germline V and J ends were trimmed by 6 bases and 10 bases, with 10 bases remaining between them. CDR3 bases: TGTGCCAGCAGCCCCGCGGCCGAGCAGTTCTTC. It translates to CASSPAAEQFF.

The CDR3 bases are TGTGCCAGCAGCTTGGGGGGGTATAACTATGGCTACACCTTC. It encodes CASSLGGYNYGYTF. The chain couples TRBV7-9 to TRBJ1-2; possibly TRBD1 for D (5 bases). Looked up from germline, CDR1 is SEHNR and CDR2 is FQNEAQ (reference sequence). V gave up 3 bases and J gave up 1 base, with 9 bases separating them. This CDR3 has 14 amino acids.

The chain is built from TRBV10-3 and TRBJ2-1; TRBD2 aligns across 9 bases. V shed 0 bases and J 6 bases; nucleotides not matched to a gene: 3. This CDR3 region has 15 residues. The germline CDR1 and CDR2 sequences are ENHRY and SYGVKD. The CDR3 DNA is TGTGCCATCAGTGAGTCTGCGGGAGGGCTCAATGAGCAGTTCTTC. Translating it yields CAISESAGGLNEQFF.

The chain uses TRBV12-3 or TRBV12-4 and TRBJ1-2; D not certain. The CDR3 length is 13 residues. V was clipped by 3 bases and J by 8 bases, with 13 bases between them. CDR3 loop: CASSFTERRGYTF. The CDR3 bases are TGTGCCAGCAGTTTCACCGAGCGGAGGGGCTACACCTTC.